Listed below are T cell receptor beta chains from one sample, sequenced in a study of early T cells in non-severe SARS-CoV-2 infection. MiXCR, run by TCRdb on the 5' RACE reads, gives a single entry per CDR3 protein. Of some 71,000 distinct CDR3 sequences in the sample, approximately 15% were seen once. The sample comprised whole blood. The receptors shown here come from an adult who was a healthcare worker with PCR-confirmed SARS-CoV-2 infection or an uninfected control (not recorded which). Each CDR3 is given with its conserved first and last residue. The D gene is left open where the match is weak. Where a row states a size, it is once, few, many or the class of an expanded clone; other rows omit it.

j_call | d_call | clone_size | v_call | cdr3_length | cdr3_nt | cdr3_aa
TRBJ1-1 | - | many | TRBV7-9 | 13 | TGTGCCAGCAGCTTAGCTATGGCGGACGGAGCTTTCTTT | CASSLAMADGAFF
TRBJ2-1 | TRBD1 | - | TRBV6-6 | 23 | TGTGCCAGCAGGAACCTATACCCCCCAGCGCGGAGCCCTGGGACAGGGGTGGTCAATGAGCAGTTCTTC | CASRNLYPPARSPGTGVVNEQFF
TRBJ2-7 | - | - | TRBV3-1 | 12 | TGTGCAGGGACCCAATTTAAGGGGGAGCAGTACTTC | CAGTQFKGEQYF
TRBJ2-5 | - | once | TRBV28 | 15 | TGTGCCACTCGACCGCCGGGACACAATAAAGAGACCCAGTACTTC | CATRPPGHNKETQYF
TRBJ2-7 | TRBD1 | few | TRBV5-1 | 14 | TGCGCCAGCAGCTACCGGGACAGCTCCTACGAGCAGTACTTC | CASSYRDSSYEQYF
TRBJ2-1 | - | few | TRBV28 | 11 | TGTGCCCTTTCGGGGAGAGGTGAGCAGTTCTTC | CALSGRGEQFF
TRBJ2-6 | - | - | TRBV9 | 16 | TGTGCCAGCAGCGTAGATTGGGCGGCTGGGGCCAACGTCCTGACTTTC | CASSVDWAAGANVLTF
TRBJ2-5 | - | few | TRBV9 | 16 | TGTGCCAGCAGCGGGCTAGATCCGGGATACCAAGAGACCCAGTACTTC | CASSGLDPGYQETQYF
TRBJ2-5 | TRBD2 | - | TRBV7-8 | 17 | TGTGCCAGCAGCGCAGATCTAGCGGGGGGGCGTCTGGAGACCCAGTACTTC | CASSADLAGGRLETQYF
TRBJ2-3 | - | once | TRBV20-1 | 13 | TGCAGTACCACAGGGCGCAACACAGATACGCAGTATTTT | CSTTGRNTDTQYF
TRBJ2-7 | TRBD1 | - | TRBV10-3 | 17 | TGTGCCATCAGTGAGCCTACGTTACGACAGGGGAGCGGCGAGCAGTACTTC | CAISEPTLRQGSGEQYF
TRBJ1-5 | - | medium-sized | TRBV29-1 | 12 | TGCAGCGTTGCGGGGGATAATCAGCCCCAGCATTTT | CSVAGDNQPQHF
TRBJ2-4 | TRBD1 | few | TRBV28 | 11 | TGTGCAGGGGGCTGGGGAAACATTCAGTACTTC | CAGGWGNIQYF
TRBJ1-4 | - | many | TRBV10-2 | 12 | TGCGCCAGCAGTGAGGCAGGTGGAAAACTGTTTTTT | CASSEAGGKLFF
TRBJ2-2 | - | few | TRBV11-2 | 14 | TGTGCCAGCAGCTTGGAGAGAATCACCGGGGAGCTGTTTTTT | CASSLERITGELFF
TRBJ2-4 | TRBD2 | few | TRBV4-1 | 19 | TGCGCCAGCAGCCAAGATGAGCGGGGGTCGACACTAGCCAAAAACATTCAGTACTTC | CASSQDERGSTLAKNIQYF
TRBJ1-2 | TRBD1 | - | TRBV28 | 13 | TGTGCCAGCAGTTCCCCGGGACAGCCCGGCTACACCTTC | CASSSPGQPGYTF
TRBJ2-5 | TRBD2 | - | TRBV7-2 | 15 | TGTGCCAGCAGCACGGGGGGAAGGCAGCAAGAGACCCAGTACTTC | CASSTGGRQQETQYF
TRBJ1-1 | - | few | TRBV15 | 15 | TGTGCCACCAGCAGACCACGGGGGGTAAGCACTGAAGCTTTCTTT | CATSRPRGVSTEAFF
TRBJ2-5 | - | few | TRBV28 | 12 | TGTGCCAGCAGCTCCTCTTTGCAGACCCAGTACTTC | CASSSSLQTQYF
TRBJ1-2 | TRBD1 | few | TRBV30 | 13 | TGTGCCTGGACGCAGGGGGTAAAGGATGGCTACACCTTC | CAWTQGVKDGYTF
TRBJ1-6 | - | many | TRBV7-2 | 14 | TGTGCCAGCAGCTTAATTTGGCAAAATTCACCCCTCCACTTT | CASSLIWQNSPLHF
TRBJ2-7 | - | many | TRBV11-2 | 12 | TGTGCCAGCAGCTTAAGCGGTCGCGAGCAGTACTTC | CASSLSGREQYF
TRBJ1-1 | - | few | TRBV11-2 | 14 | TGTGCCAGCAGCTTAGATCCAGGGCAGCCTGAAGCTTTCTTT | CASSLDPGQPEAFF
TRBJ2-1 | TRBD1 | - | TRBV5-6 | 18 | TGTGCCAGCAGCTTGGGCTTTAGTAGGACAGGGCGACACAATGAGCAGTTCTTC | CASSLGFSRTGRHNEQFF